A single T cell receptor (beta chain) is shown here with its context. The specificity of this receptor is unknown. Qualities for individual bases were not recorded, and no much larger clone is one base off. These data originate in a study of T cells in localized non-small cell lung cancer (dated by TCRdb to 2018 to 2020). Context from the whole study: T cell repertoires of 236 early-stage NSCLC patients were analyzed, with tumors being compared against uninvolved tumor-adjacent lungs. All 240 or so NSCLC patients in the cohort were treatment-naive and had localized lung tumors that were resected. A mean age of roughly 66 years was recorded for the NSCLC patients, of whom some 130 were male and about a hundred were female. Overall study outcomes, separate from this receptor: Because the study design was exploratory, TCR variables were selected using unadjusted p-values without false-discovery rate correction. Because multi-region tumor sequencing was not done, intratumor heterogeneity could not be ruled out. A median of around 57 of the top 100 tumor clones were detected in paired uninvolved adjacent lung, and some 30 of these tumor clones were also found among the top 100 clones of the paired uninvolved adjacent lung. Longer overall survival was associated with higher blood T cell density, whereas shorter survival was associated with higher adjacent-lung clonality. Uninvolved tumor-adjacent lung showed the highest T cell clonality, higher than tumor, which suggests more focused antigenic responses in the uninvolved tumor-adjacent lung.

The CDR3, cysteine through phenylalanine, is 14 amino acids long. The sequence is cut down to CDR3 DNA, 42 bases in frame from base 1. Between the V and J ends, shortened by 4 bases and 1 base respectively, the junction contains 11 bases. From a lookup of the germline V gene (reference sequence), CDR1 and CDR2 are SGHNT and YYREEE. At diagnosis, tumor, uninvolved tumor-adjacent lung and peripheral blood were collected and then preserved as a mix of FFPE and fresh-frozen material. Blood samples were analyzed as peripheral blood mononuclear cells for TCR repertoire profiling. TCR beta CDR3 regions were sequenced from DNA using the immunoSEQ Assay. The published analysis was carried out like this. To compute T cell density, TCR beta template counts were normalized to usable DNA, which was estimated by amplifying housekeeping genes. The preseqR package was used to estimate richness by extrapolating to 400,000 templates for PBMC samples and to 120,000 templates for tissue samples. Clonality was calculated as one minus Pielou's evenness. Tissue-enriched TCRs were identified by differential abundance testing using productive amino-acid clonotypes, minimum total count 5 and alpha 0.1. The Jaccard Index and the Morisita Overlap Index were used to quantify repertoire overlap between compartments. GLIPH grouped TCR beta CDR3s together with public tetramer-defined viral CDR3s, and a viral motif had to include at least three viral sequences and also show V-gene enrichment. TCRdb provides this immuneACCESS table in a form limited to in-frame rearrangements. Some clones are lacking; in checked studies, under half of them reflect an unresolved V gene, and why the rest are absent is not known. D and trimming were read from the DNA, whereas the V and J calls and clone size are those reported in that table. The sample table records about 59,000 clones; approximately 90% of these occur just once. About 20% of the sample comes from the top ten.

This receptor was identified in a man between 40 and 69 years old with stage I lung adenocarcinoma. The chain is encoded by TRBV5-4 joined to TRBJ1-1; no D gene is confidently identified. Sequencing used peripheral blood, obtained before any cancer treatment. The CDR3 protein sequence reads: CASSQFRKNTEAFF. The nucleotide sequence reads as follows: TGTGCCAGCAGCCAGTTTAGGAAGAACACTGAAGCTTTCTTT.